The clone carrying this TCR beta chain was counted once. This specimen comes from a study of shared clonotypes between healthy human individuals. V was trimmed by 10 bases and J by 7 bases, leaving 28 bases between them. The CDR3 loop spans 16 amino acids. The germline V gene has CDR1 LNHDA and CDR2 SQIVND (reference sequence). Clones were read by immunoSEQ multiplex PCR, and TCRdb kept only the in-frame ones, dropping some. The sample lists hundreds of thousands of clones; roughly three quarters were seen once. The J gene is TRBJ1-1, the V gene TRBV19; the D gene is possibly TRBD1 (6 bases). This receptor was identified in a woman aged 40 to 49 in good health. Some clones in this sample may be carry-over from other donors' samples. Sequenced: PBMCs. In nucleotides, the CDR3 is TGTGCCACTAGAACCCCCGGGGGCTCGACCCGAAATGAAGCTTTCTTT. Amino acids: CATRTPGGSTRNEAFF.